Following are 5 T cell receptor beta chains from one sample sequenced in a study. Amplification of TRBV12-4/TRBJ1-2 clonotypes used adaptor-ligated barcode primers. MiXCR, applied by TCRdb to the multiplex PCR reads, yields one record per CDR3 protein. This table holds about 540 distinct CDR3 sequences, approximately 20% found once. Sequences were obtained from naive CD4+ T cells sorted from blood. Subset indicated: naive CD4+ T cells, CD4+CD45RA+CD25-. The receptors were gathered from a female donor with breast cancer.

This clonotype is medium-sized in the sample. The chain joins TRBV12-3 or TRBV12-4 to TRBJ1-2; the D gene is possibly TRBD1 (5 bases). CDR3 length: 18 amino acids. Deletions cut 9 bases from V and 4 bases from J, with 30 bases between. CDR3 in amino acids: CASQGVGLAGPRSYGYTF. For the CDR3, the DNA is TGTGCCAGTCAAGGGGTCGGGCTCGCGGGACCGAGAAGCTATGGCTACACCTTC.

DNA of the CDR3: TGTGCCAGCAGTTCGACAGGGTCCGGTGGCTACACCTTC. This translates into CASSSTGSGGYTF. The chain carries TRBV12-3 or TRBV12-4 and TRBJ1-2; 7 bases agree with TRBD1. CDR3 size: 13 residues. J gave up 7 bases and V 4 bases, and 6 bases lay outside the gene matches.

This clonotype was observed once. A clone one base away is much larger, so this may be a read error. The V and J genes are TRBV12-3 or TRBV12-4 and TRBJ1-2; D gene ambiguous. V dropped 6 bases and J dropped 4 bases, with 15 bases sitting between them. The CDR3 runs to 14 residues. CDR3 nucleotide sequence: TGTGCCAGCAGCCACAAGGATACGAGCTATGGCTACACCTTC. Its protein product is CASSHKDTSYGYTF.

This clonotype counts as large. This chain uses TRBV12-3 or TRBV12-4 with TRBJ1-2, with a possible D match to TRBD1 (5 bases). The V and J ends lost 3 bases and 5 bases respectively, with 13 bases between them. This CDR3 has 14 residues. The CDR3 protein is CASSFGTEHYGYTF. For the CDR3, the DNA is TGTGCCAGCAGTTTCGGGACCGAACATTATGGCTACACCTTC.

In its sample, this clonotype is large. The chain recombines TRBV12-3 or TRBV12-4 with TRBJ1-2, with D perhaps TRBD1 (6 bases). Trimming shortened V by 7 bases and J by 2 bases, and 8 bases separated the two germline ends. There are 12 residues in the CDR3. The DNA of the CDR3 is TGTGCCAGCACCAGGGGCAACTATGGCTACACCTTC. Translating it yields CASTRGNYGYTF.